A single sample is the source of the 10 T cell receptor beta chains below, sequenced in a study of T cell repertoires in cytomegalovirus infection. TCRdb called the reads again in MiXCR, with one record for every CDR3 protein. This repertoire shows some 400,000 distinct CDR3 sequences, 18% found once; its top ten account for approximately 10%. The sample was PBMCs. These receptors were collected from a human donor in good health (CMV status not recorded). Some clones in this sample may be carry-over from other donors' samples.

The chain links TRBV4-1 to TRBJ1-1, with D tentatively TRBD1 (5 bases). V gave up 1 base and J gave up 5 bases, with 17 bases separating them. The CDR3 spans 16 residues. Germline V gives CDR1 MGHRA, CDR2 YSYEKL. CDR3 amino acids: CASSQVLGGSGTEAFF. In DNA form, the CDR3 reads TGCGCCAGCAGCCAAGTACTCGGGGGGAGTGGGACTGAAGCTTTCTTT.

This clonotype was counted ten times or more. The gene calls are TRBV12-5 and TRBJ2-2, with TRBD1 as a possible D gene (5 bases). The CDR3 consists of 13 residues. CDR1 LGHNT and CDR2 FRNRAP come from the germline V gene. The CDR3 protein is CATRAGRTGELFF. Here the CDR3 DNA reads TGTGCCACCCGGGCAGGGCGAACCGGGGAGCTGTTTTTT.

In its sample, this clonotype was seen a few times. The CDR3 here is CATSRDGRRVYGYTF. DNA for the CDR3: TGTGCCACCAGCAGAGATGGTCGCAGGGTCTATGGCTACACCTTC. V is TRBV15 and J is TRBJ1-2; TRBD1 might be the D (5 bases). This CDR3 is built from 15 residues. The germline V and J ends were trimmed by 0 bases and 4 bases, with 12 bases remaining between them. In germline, CDR1 is LNHNV, CDR2 YYDKDF (reference sequence).

A remark on this clonotype: Given a much more abundant clone one base away, this may be a read error. This rearrangement joins TRBV7-6 to TRBJ2-1; unclear D gene. In germline, CDR1 is SGHVS, CDR2 FNYEAQ. The CDR3 sequence is 14 residues long. CDR3 nucleotides: TGTGCCAGCTGCTTATTGGGTGACGGCAATGAGCAGTTCTTC. This sequence encodes CASCLLGDGNEQFF.

This clonotype was detected many times. V usage is TRBV6-2 or TRBV6-3 and J usage is TRBJ2-7, with 7 bases aligning to TRBD1. V was pared by 6 bases and J by 5 bases, with 10 bases of the junction left unmatched. Germline V CDR1 and CDR2: MNHEY, SVGEGT. CDR3 length equals 14 residues. Here the CDR3 DNA reads TGTGCCAGCAGGCGACAGGGATCGGCGAACGAGCAGTACTTC. Translated: CASRRQGSANEQYF.

This chain's CDR3 is CATSDFGQGLVLEREYSNNEQFF. CDR3 bases: TGTGCCACCAGTGATTTTGGACAGGGGCTAGTGCTAGAGCGGGAGTACTCTAACAATGAGCAGTTCTTC. V is TRBV24-1 and J is TRBJ2-1; a weak D match, TRBD1 (9 bases). Trimming stripped 1 base from V and 5 bases from J, with 35 bases between. CDR3 length: 23 residues. CDR1 is KGHDR, CDR2 SFDVKD, per germline.

This clonotype was detected ten times or more. The chain couples TRBV7-9 to TRBJ2-4; tentative D call: TRBD1 (6 bases). Germline V lookup: CDR1 SEHNR, CDR2 FQNEAQ (reference sequence). V lost 3 bases to trimming and J lost 4 bases, with 10 bases between them. The CDR3 sequence is 14 residues long. CDR3 in amino acids: CASSLAGAKNIQYF. Here the CDR3 DNA reads TGTGCCAGCAGCTTGGCAGGGGCTAAAAACATTCAGTACTTC.

A few counts support this clonotype. The chain joins TRBV7-8 to TRBJ2-1, with D hard to call. Trimming took off 5 bases at V and 7 bases at J, with 12 bases between the two ends. Germline values: CDR1 SGHVS, CDR2 FQNEAQ. The CDR3 spans 13 residues. This chain's CDR3 is CASSPNMANEQFF. The CDR3 DNA sequence: TGTGCCAGCAGCCCGAACATGGCGAATGAGCAGTTCTTC.

This clonotype was detected ten times or more. The chain joins TRBV27 to TRBJ2-1; 7 nucleotides agree with TRBD1. This CDR3 is 15 amino acids long. V was pared by 5 bases and J by 0 bases, with 4 bases of the junction left unmatched. The germline CDR1 and CDR2 sequences are MNHEY and SMNVEV (reference sequence). The chain's CDR3 is CASSNGDSSYNEQFF. The DNA of the CDR3 is TGTGCCAGCAGTAACGGGGACAGCTCCTACAATGAGCAGTTCTTC.

This sequence joins TRBV6-5 and TRBJ1-1; tentatively, D is TRBD1 (5 bases). CDR1 MNHEY and CDR2 SVGAGI come from the germline V gene. This CDR3 is built from 12 residues. V was shortened by 5 bases and J by 6 bases, with 10 bases between the two germline ends. CDR3 sequence (DNA): TGTGCCAGCAGTCGATGGGGGTCTGAAGCTTTCTTT. Protein product: CASSRWGSEAFF.